The clone carrying this T cell receptor (beta chain) was counted ten times or more. Its specificity is not known. Germline V gene lookup returns CDR1 ENHRY and CDR2 SYGVKD. Trimming cost V 2 bases and J 1 base, with 11 bases left between them. This CDR3 is 16 amino acids long. This specimen belongs to a study of metastatic and nonmetastatic thyroid tumors. Study context: Blood and tumor or nodule tissue repertoires from malignant and benign thyroid patients were compared.

In the original processing: Clinicopathological groups differed in CDR3, with these differences serving to build a distant-metastasis classifier for papillary thyroid cancer. TCRdb re-called clones via MiXCR from the PCR reads. Clone size and V and J calls follow TCRdb, not the original study. The sample records 53,000 or so clones, approximately 20% being singletons. No treatment had been given to any patient before thyroid surgery. Study-level findings and limits: Significantly higher TCR beta diversity was reportedly seen in malignant thyroid tumors than benign nodules, in blood and tumor.

The gene calls are TRBV10-3 and TRBJ2-2, with unresolved D. This sequence was found in a female donor with papillary thyroid cancer or a benign thyroid nodule (not recorded which). Some clones in this sample may be carry-over from other donors' samples. The sequencing input was blood. The DNA of the CDR3 is TGTGCCATCAGTGAGCCCCTTGGGCAGAACACCGGGGAGCTGTTTTTT. Its translation is CAISEPLGQNTGELFF.